This T cell receptor (beta chain) emerged from a study of blood T cell repertoires in COVID-19. TCRdb's copy holds only in-frame clones and misses some; the assay was immunoSEQ multiplex PCR. The sample carries 28,000 or so clones, over 75% recorded once. Germline V gives CDR1 MDHEN, CDR2 SYDVKM. V was clipped by 9 bases and J by 1 base, with 14 bases between them. This CDR3 has 14 amino acids. The source material was peripheral blood. The gene calls are TRBV28 and TRBJ2-3; D may be TRBD2 (6 bases). The TCR originated in a man in his 70s with acute or convalescent COVID-19. DNA of the CDR3: TGTGCCAGTCGACGGGAGCCCGGCACAGATACGCAGTATTTT. The encoded protein is CASRREPGTDTQYF.